The text below deals with one T cell receptor (beta chain). The antigen is not known. It may be a read error: a sequence one base away is much more abundant. Researchers amplified the TCR beta CDR3 regions from RNA transcripts. The HTBI primer set drove a first-round RT-PCR of the TCR CDR3. TCRdb reanalysed the multiplex PCR reads using MiXCR and keeps one entry per CDR3 protein. The sample lists 500,000 to 800,000 distinct CDR3 sequences, approximately 14% seen once, with under 15% in the top ten. These data come from a study of T cells in Graves' hyperthyroidism and ophthalmopathy. Across the study: Blood was drawn when the patient was first diagnosed and still untreated.

Study conclusions and caveats: The authors' 13 V-J model separated ophthalmopathy from stable hyperthyroidism. The model forecast ophthalmopathy, anticipating it by a median about six months before onset.

Per the germline V gene, CDR1 is KGHSH and CDR2 is LQKENI. The CDR3 length is 16 residues. With 0 bases removed from V and 7 bases from J, the gap between germline ends came to 16 bases. The V gene is TRBV18, the J gene TRBJ2-1, with D perhaps given as TRBD1 or TRBD2 (5 bases each). This sequence originates from a woman aged 50 to 60 with Graves' ophthalmopathy. The sequencing input was blood. CDR3: CASSPPGPRINNEQFF. The CDR3 DNA reads as TGTGCCAGCTCACCACCGGGACCCAGGATCAATAATGAGCAGTTCTTC. Using reference TRBV18 and TRBJ2-1 for the parts outside the CDR3, the full variable domain is NAGVMQNPRHLVRRRGQEARLRCSPMKGHSHVYWYRQLPEEGLKFMVYLQKENIIDESGMPKERFSAEFPKEGPSILRIQQVVRGDSAAYFCASSPPGPRINNEQFFGPGTRLTVL.